This record covers a single T cell receptor beta chain. The data belong to a study of blood T cell repertoires in COVID-19. Study as a whole: COVID-19 samples, acute and convalescent, were from the United States, Italy and Spain.

Sequencing used immunoSEQ multiplex PCR; TCRdb keeps in-frame clones, though not all of them. The table includes more than 200,000 clones, around 87% detected once. The length of the CDR3 is 17 residues. Germline values: CDR1 MDHEN, CDR2 SYDVKM. Trimming at V came to 2 bases and at J to 3 bases, leaving 7 bases not matched to a gene. Sequenced material: PBMCs or T cells enriched from blood (not recorded which). The chain recombines TRBV28 with TRBJ2-2, with 9 bases that match TRBD1. This sequence was found in a woman in her 30s with acute COVID-19. The CDR3 loop is CASSLGEQGADTGELFF. Written as DNA, the CDR3 is TGTGCCAGCAGTTTAGGGGAACAGGGGGCAGACACCGGGGAGCTGTTTTTT.